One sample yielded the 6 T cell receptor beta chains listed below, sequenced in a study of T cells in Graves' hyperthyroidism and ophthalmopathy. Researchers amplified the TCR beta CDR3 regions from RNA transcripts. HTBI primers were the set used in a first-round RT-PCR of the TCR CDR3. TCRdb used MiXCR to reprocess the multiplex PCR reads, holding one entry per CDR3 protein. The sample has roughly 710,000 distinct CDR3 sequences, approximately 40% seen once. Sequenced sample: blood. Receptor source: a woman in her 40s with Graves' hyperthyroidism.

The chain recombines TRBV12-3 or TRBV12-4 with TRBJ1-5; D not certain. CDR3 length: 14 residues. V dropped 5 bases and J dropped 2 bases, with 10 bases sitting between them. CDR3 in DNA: TGTGCCAGCAGTCCCGACGTCCGCAATCAGCCCCAGCATTTT. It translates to CASSPDVRNQPQHF.

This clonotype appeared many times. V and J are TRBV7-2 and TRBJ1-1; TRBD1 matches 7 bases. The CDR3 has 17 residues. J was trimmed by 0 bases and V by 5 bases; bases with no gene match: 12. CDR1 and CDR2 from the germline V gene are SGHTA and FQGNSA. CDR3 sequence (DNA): TGTGCCAGCAGCGCCCGAGACTGGACAGGCATGAACACTGAAGCTTTCTTT. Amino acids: CASSARDWTGMNTEAFF.

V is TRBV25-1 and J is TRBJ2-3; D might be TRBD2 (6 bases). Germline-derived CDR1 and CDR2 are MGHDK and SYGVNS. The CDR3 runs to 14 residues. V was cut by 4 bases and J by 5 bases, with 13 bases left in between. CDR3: CASSGSGDEDTQYF. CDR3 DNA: TGTGCCAGCAGTGGGTCGGGGGATGAAGATACGCAGTATTTT. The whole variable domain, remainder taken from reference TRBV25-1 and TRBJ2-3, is EADIYQTPRYLVIGTGKKITLECSQTMGHDKMYWYQQDPGMELHLIHYSYGVNSTEKGDLSSESTVSRIRTEHFPLTLESARPSHTSQYLCASSGSGDEDTQYFGPGTRLTVL.

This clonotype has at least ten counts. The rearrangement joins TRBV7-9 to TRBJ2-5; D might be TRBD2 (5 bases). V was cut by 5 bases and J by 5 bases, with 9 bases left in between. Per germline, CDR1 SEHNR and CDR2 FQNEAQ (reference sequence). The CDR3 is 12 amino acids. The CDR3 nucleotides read TGTGCCAGCAGCGCGGGTTGGGAGACCCAGTACTTC. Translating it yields CASSAGWETQYF.

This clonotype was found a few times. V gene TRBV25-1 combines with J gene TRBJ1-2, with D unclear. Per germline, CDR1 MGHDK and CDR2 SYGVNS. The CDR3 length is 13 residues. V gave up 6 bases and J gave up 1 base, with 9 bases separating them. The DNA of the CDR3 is TGTGCCAGCAGGTTTTCTGATAACTATGGCTACACCTTC. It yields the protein CASRFSDNYGYTF.

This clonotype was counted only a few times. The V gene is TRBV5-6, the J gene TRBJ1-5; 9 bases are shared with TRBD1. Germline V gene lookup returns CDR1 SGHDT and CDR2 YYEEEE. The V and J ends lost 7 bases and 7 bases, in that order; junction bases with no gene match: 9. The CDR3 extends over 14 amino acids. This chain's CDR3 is CASGEGTGKQPQHF. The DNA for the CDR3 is TGTGCCAGCGGGGAGGGGACAGGGAAACAGCCCCAGCATTTT.